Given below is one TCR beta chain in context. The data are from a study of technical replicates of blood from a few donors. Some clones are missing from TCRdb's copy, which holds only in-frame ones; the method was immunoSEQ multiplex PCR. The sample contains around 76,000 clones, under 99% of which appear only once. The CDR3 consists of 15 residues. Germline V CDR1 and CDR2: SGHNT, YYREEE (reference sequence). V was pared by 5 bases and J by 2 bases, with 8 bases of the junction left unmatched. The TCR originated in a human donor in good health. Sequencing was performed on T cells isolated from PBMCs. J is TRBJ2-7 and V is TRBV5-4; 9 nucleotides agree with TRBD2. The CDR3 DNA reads TGTGCCAGCAGTCGAGGGTCTAGCGGGGCCTACGAGCAGTACTTC. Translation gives CASSRGSSGAYEQYF.